This TCR beta chain emerged from a study of T cell changes during pregnancy in multiple sclerosis. TCRdb's table, derived via immunoSEQ multiplex PCR, lists solely in-frame clones and lacks some. The profile shows 55,000 to 80,000 clones, approximately 95% of them singletons. V lost 0 bases to trimming and J lost 7 bases; unmatched junction nucleotides: 12. Germline V gives CDR1 SNHLY, CDR2 FYNNEI. CDR3 length: 16 amino acids. V is TRBV2 and J is TRBJ2-7; TRBD2 matches at 7 bases. Sequencing was performed on CD8+ T cells from peripheral blood mononuclear cells, taken in the second trimester of pregnancy. The clonotype comes from a female donor with multiple sclerosis, enrolled in a pregnancy study. CDR3 sequence reads: CASSEASGLSLREQYF. As DNA, the CDR3 is TGTGCCAGCAGTGAAGCCTCGGGACTAAGCTTGAGGGAGCAGTACTTC.